These 20 T cell receptor beta chains originate from one sample sequenced in a study of monozygotic twins with inflammatory bowel disease (dated by TCRdb to about 2019). The library was made by 5' RACE. The data were produced on an Illumina HiSeq 2500. TCRdb reprocessed the reads and lists each CDR3 protein sequence as a single entry, with no DNA. The sample's own table lists about 210,000 distinct CDR3 sequences. The ten largest clones take up 1.6% of the sample. The specimen was blood. The receptors stem from a human donor with ulcerative colitis or Crohn's disease, or a healthy co-twin of an affected twin (not recorded which).

The chain joins TRBV20-1 to TRBJ1-6. This CDR3 comprises 14 residues. The V gene's germline CDR1 is DFQATT and CDR2 SNEGSKA (reference sequence). The CDR3 sequence is CSARDMAVNSPLHF.

The rearrangement joins TRBV12-3 or TRBV12-4 to TRBJ1-3; TCRdb selects TRBD1, and the lack of DNA leaves this call unchecked. The CDR3 length is 14 residues. CDR3 protein: CASSLGTIGNTIYF.

The chain employs TRBV7-9 and TRBJ1-2. The CDR3 is 13 residues long. CDR1 and CDR2 (germline): SEHNR, FQNEAQ (reference sequence). This chain's CDR3 is CASSLSGFYGYTF.

The chain uses TRBV19 and TRBJ2-6; TCRdb selects TRBD1, and the lack of DNA leaves this call unchecked. In germline, CDR1 is LNHDA, CDR2 SQIVND (reference sequence). CDR3 size: 18 residues. This CDR3 reads CASSLRAGEGSGANVLTF.

This sequence joins TRBV5-1 and TRBJ2-2; the TRBD1 assignment by TCRdb is unverifiable without DNA. This CDR3 is 17 amino acids long. Germline assignment: CDR1 SGHRS and CDR2 YFSETQ. The CDR3 sequence is CASSLDSGTGRIGELFF.

This CDR3 is CASSQSDARSSGNTIYF. The chain joins TRBV9 to TRBJ1-3; TCRdb outputs TRBD1, but without DNA this stays unchecked. The CDR3 runs 17 residues. Germline assignment: CDR1 SGDLS and CDR2 YYNGEE.

The chain employs TRBV4-1 and TRBJ1-2. The germline CDR1 and CDR2 sequences are MGHRA and YSYEKL. This CDR3 has 14 residues. This CDR3 is CASSQVEVFYGYTF.

The rearrangement joins TRBV5-1 to TRBJ2-2; the TCRdb D gene call, TRBD1, has no DNA to confirm it. There are 16 residues in the CDR3. CDR1 and CDR2 (germline): SGHRS, YFSETQ. Here the CDR3 reads CASSLVTGADTGELFF.

The chain carries TRBV5-1 and TRBJ1-1; as DNA is missing, the TRBD1 call by TCRdb cannot be tested. The CDR3 is 14 amino acids. Germline CDR1 reads SGHRS; CDR2 reads YFSETQ. This chain's CDR3 is CASSPGQGGDEAFF.

The chain combines TRBV12-3 or TRBV12-4 with TRBJ2-3; TCRdb's D gene call, TRBD1, goes unchecked for lack of DNA. The CDR3 extends over 17 amino acids. CDR3: CASSLDRGRYFTDTQYF.

The V and J genes are TRBV6-1 and TRBJ1-2. The germline V gene encodes CDR1 MNHNS and CDR2 SASEGT. The CDR3 length is 13 residues. The CDR3 here is CASNLALDYGYTF.

The gene calls are TRBV7-9 and TRBJ1-1. The CDR3 sequence is 17 residues long. Germline lookup yields CDR1 SEHNR and CDR2 FQNEAQ (reference sequence). The CDR3 spells CASSLGVGGMRNTEAFF.

CDR3: CASSYPRLAGGGTDTQYF. The chain links TRBV6-5 to TRBJ2-3; as DNA is missing, the TRBD2 call by TCRdb cannot be tested. Per germline, CDR1 MNHEY and CDR2 SVGAGI. This CDR3 has 18 residues.

The V call is TRBV11-2, the J call TRBJ2-3; TCRdb outputs TRBD2, but without DNA this stays unchecked. The CDR3 spans 18 residues. CDR1 SGHAT and CDR2 FQNNGV come from the germline V gene. The CDR3 spells CASSLYSSGGAWSDTQYF.

The rearrangement links TRBV20-1 to TRBJ1-1; the TCRdb call, TRBD1, lacks DNA for checking. This CDR3 has 14 amino acids. Germline CDR1 DFQATT, CDR2 SNEGSKA (reference sequence). The CDR3: CSASHRRGRTEAFF.

V is TRBV20-1 and J is TRBJ2-1; no DNA is available, so the TRBD2 call from TCRdb remains unchecked. Germline values: CDR1 DFQATT, CDR2 SNEGSKA (reference sequence). CDR3 length: 14 amino acids. CDR3 residues: CSASSGGAGNEQFF.

The chain combines TRBV20-1 with TRBJ2-2; TCRdb indicates TRBD1, and absent DNA this call remains unverified. The CDR3 runs 15 residues. Germline CDR1 and CDR2: DFQATT and SNEGSKA (reference sequence). This CDR3 is CSAREGGLSTGELFF.

This chain's CDR3 is CASSPSGFDGYTF. The chain uses TRBV6-6 and TRBJ1-2. The CDR3 sequence is 13 residues long. Germline V gives CDR1 MNHNY, CDR2 SVGAGI (reference sequence).

The gene calls are TRBV9 and TRBJ2-7; TCRdb selects TRBD1, and the lack of DNA leaves this call unchecked. The CDR3 length is 14 residues. Per the germline V gene, CDR1 is SGDLS and CDR2 is YYNGEE. The CDR3 sequence: CASSYGQGGYEQYF.

V gene TRBV4-1 combines with J gene TRBJ1-5; as DNA is missing, the TRBD1 call by TCRdb cannot be tested. CDR1 and CDR2 from the germline V gene are MGHRA and YSYEKL. This CDR3 has 16 residues. The CDR3 reads CARKVSGGLSNQPQHF.